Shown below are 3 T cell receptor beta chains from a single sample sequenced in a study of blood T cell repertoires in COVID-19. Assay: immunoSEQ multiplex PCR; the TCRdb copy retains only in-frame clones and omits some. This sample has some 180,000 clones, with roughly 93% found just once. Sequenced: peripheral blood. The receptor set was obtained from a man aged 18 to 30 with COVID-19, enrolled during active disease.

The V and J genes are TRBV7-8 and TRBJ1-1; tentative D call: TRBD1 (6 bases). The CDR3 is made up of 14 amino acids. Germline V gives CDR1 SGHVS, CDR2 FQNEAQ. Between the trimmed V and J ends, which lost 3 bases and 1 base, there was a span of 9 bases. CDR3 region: CASSLGHSNTEAFF. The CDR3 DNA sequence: TGTGCCAGCAGCTTGGGACACTCGAACACTGAAGCTTTCTTT.

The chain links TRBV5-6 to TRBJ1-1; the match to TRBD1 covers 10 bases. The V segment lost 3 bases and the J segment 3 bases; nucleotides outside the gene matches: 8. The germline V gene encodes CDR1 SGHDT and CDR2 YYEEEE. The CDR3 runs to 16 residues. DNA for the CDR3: TGTGCCAGCAGCTATGGGACAGGGGTAAGGTACACTGAAGCTTTCTTT. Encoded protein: CASSYGTGVRYTEAFF.

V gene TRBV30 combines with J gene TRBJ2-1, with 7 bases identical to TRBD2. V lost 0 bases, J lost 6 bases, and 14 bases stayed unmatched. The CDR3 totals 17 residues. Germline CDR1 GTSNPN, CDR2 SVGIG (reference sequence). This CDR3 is CAWSVRSRGLVGNEQFF. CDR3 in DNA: TGTGCCTGGAGTGTAAGGTCGAGAGGACTAGTTGGCAATGAGCAGTTCTTC.